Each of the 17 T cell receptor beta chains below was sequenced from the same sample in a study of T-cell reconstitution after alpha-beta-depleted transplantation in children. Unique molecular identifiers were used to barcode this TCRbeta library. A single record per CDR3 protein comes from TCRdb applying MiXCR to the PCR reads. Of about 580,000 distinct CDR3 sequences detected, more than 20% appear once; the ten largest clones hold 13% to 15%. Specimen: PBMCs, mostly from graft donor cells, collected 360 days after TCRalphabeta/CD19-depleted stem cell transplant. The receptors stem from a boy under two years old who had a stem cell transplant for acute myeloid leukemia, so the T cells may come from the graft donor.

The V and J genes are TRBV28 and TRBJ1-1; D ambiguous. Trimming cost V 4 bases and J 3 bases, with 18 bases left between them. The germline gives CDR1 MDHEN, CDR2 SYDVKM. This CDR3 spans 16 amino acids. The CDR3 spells CASSYKVEALDTEAFF. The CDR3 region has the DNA TGTGCCAGCAGTTACAAGGTCGAGGCTTTGGACACTGAAGCTTTCTTT.

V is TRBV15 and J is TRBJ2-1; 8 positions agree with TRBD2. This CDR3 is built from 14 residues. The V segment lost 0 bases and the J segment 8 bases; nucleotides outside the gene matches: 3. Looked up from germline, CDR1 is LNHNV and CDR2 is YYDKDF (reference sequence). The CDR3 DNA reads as TGTGCCACCAGCAGAGATGGGACTAGTTATGAGCAGTTCTTC. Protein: CATSRDGTSYEQFF.

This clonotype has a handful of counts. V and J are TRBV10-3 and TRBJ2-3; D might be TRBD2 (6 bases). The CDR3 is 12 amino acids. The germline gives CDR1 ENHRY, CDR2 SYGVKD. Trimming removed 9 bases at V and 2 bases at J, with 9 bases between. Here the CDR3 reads CAIREHTDTQYF. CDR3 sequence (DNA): TGTGCCATACGGGAGCACACAGATACGCAGTATTTT.

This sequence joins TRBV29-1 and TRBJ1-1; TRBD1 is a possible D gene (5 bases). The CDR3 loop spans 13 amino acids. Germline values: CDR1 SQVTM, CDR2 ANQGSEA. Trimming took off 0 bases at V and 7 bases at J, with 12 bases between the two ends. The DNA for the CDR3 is TGCAGCGTTGAAGATCTGGGGGGTGGTGAAGCTTTCTTT. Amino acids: CSVEDLGGGEAFF.

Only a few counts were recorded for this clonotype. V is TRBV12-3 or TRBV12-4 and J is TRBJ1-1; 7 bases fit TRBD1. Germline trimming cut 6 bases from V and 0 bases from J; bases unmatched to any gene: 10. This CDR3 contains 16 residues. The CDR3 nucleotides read TGTGCCAGCAGCCTAGACAGGGTGGCGATGAACACTGAAGCTTTCTTT. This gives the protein CASSLDRVAMNTEAFF.

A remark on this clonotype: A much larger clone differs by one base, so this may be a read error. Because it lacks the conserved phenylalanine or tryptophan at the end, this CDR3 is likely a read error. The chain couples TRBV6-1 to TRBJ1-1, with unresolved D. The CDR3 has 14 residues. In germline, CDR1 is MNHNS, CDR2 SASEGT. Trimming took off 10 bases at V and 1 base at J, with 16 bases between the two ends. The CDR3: CATTTARENTEAFC. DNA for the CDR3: TGTGCCACCACTACCGCACGGGAGAACACTGAAGCTTTCTGT.

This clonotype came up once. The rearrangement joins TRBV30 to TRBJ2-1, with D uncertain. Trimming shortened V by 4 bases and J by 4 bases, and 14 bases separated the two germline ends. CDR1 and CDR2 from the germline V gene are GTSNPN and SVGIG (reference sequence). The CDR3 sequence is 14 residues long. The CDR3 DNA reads TGTGCCTGGAACCCTCGAAGGAAATACAATGAGCAGTTCTTC. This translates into CAWNPRRKYNEQFF.

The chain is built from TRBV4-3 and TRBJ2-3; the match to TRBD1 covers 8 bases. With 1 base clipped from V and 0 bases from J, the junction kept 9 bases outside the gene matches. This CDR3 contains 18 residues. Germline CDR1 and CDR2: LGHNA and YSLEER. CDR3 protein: CASSQVGTGPLSTDTQYF. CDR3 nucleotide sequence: TGCGCCAGCAGCCAAGTCGGGACAGGACCGCTTAGCACAGATACGCAGTATTTT.

The CDR3 sequence is CSATRGGARYEQYV. The CDR3 DNA is TGCAGTGCTACCCGTGGGGGGGCCAGGTACGAGCAGTACGTC. V and J are TRBV20-1 and TRBJ2-7, with D possibly matching TRBD2 (7 bases). In germline, CDR1 is DFQATT, CDR2 SNEGSKA (reference sequence). V was trimmed by 4 bases and J by 4 bases, leaving 17 bases between them. The CDR3 covers 14 residues.

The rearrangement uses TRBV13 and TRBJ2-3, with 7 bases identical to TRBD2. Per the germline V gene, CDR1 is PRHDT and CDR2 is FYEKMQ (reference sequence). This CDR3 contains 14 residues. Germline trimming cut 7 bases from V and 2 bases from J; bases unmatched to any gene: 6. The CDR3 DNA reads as TGTGCCAGCATGGGACTACCCGACACAGATACGCAGTATTTT. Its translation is CASMGLPDTDTQYF.

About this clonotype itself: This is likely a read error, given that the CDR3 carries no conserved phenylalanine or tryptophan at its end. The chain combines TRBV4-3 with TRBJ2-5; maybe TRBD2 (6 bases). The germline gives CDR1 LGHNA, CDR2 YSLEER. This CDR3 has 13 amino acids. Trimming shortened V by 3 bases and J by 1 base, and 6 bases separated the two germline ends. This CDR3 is CASSQGGQETQYS. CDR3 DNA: TGCGCCAGCAGCCAGGGGGGCCAAGAGACCCAGTACTCC.

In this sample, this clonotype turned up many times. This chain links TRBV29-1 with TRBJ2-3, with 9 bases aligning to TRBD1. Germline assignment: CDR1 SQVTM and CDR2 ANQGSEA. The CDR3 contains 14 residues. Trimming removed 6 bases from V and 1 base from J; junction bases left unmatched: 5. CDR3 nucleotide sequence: TGCAGCGTGCTACAGGGGGCGCGCACAGATACGCAGTATTTT. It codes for CSVLQGARTDTQYF.

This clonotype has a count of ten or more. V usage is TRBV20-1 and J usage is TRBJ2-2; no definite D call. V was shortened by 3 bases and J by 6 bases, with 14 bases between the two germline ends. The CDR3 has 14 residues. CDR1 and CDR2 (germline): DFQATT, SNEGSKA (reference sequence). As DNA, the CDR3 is TGCAGTGCTAGGGACCGAACTACCCCCGGGGAGCTGTTTTTT. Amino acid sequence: CSARDRTTPGELFF.

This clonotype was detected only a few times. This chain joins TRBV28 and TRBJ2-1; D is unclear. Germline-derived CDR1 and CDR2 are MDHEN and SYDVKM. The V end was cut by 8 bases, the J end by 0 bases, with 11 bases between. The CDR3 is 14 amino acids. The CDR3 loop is CASQGMSSYNEQFF. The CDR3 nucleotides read TGTGCCAGCCAAGGGATGAGCTCCTACAATGAGCAGTTCTTC. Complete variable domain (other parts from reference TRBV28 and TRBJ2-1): DVKVTQSSRYLVKRTGEKVFLECVQDMDHENMFWYRQDPGLGLRLIYFSYDVKMKEKGDIPEGYSVSREKKERFSLILESASTNQTSMYLCASQGMSSYNEQFFGPGTRLTVL.

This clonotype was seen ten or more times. The CDR3 DNA is TGTGCCACCAGTGATGCCCTGGGACAGGGGGCCATGTTCGCGAACACCGGGGAGCTGTTTTTT. It codes for CATSDALGQGAMFANTGELFF. The chain uses TRBV24-1 and TRBJ2-2; 12 nucleotides line up with TRBD1. The CDR3 has 21 residues. V lost 3 bases, J lost 0 bases, and 13 bases stayed unmatched. From germline, CDR1 is KGHDR and CDR2 SFDVKD.

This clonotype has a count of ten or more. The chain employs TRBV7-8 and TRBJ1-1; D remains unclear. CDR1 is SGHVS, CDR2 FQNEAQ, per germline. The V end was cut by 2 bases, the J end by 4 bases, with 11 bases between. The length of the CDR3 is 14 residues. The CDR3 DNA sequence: TGTGCCAGCAGCTTAACCCTTGAGGGCACTGAAGCTTTCTTT. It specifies CASSLTLEGTEAFF.

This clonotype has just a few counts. The CDR3 spells CASSLGSWTSGGETQYF. CDR3 DNA sequence: TGTGCCAGCAGCTTAGGGTCCTGGACTAGCGGAGGAGAGACCCAGTACTTC. V usage is TRBV7-2 and J usage is TRBJ2-5; 10 bases agree with TRBD2. This CDR3 is built from 17 residues. V shed 1 base, J shed 4 bases, and the junction held 9 bases outside the gene matches. Germline CDR1 reads SGHTA; CDR2 reads FQGNSA.